A selection of T cell receptor beta chains follows, all from one sample in a study of shared clonotypes between healthy human individuals. Method: immunoSEQ multiplex PCR; TCRdb's copy keeps in-frame clones and lacks some. The sample consists of 330,000 or so clones, roughly 70% of them appearing once. Sequencing used memory CD4+ T cells sorted from blood. These receptors were taken from a man aged 25 to 45 in good health. CDR3s include the opening cysteine and the closing phenylalanine or tryptophan. Fields, in order: V gene, CDR3 protein.

TRBV18,CASSPEGRDVETQYF
TRBV5-1,CASSLVGLAETQYF
TRBV29-1,CSVVNRGHTEAFF
TRBV4-2,CASSQGAGNTEAFF
TRBV21-1,CASSSAYEQYF
TRBV19,CASQPGQGAETQYF
TRBV5-6,CASSSVGRSGTAFF
TRBV6-5,CASSYSPGSTYEQYF
TRBV5-1,CASSPTSGSVGTQYF
TRBV7-3,CASSLRVGQPQHF
TRBV2,CASSIQEVNQPQHF
TRBV20-1,CSARTGYGYTF
TRBV7-9,CASSLGDKESYEQYF
TRBV7-9,CASSRGTLEETQYF
TRBV28,CASTLRTGGRTEAFF
TRBV2,CAGGTSGIYEQFF
TRBV5-6,CASSPRTSGGETQYF
TRBV5-1,CASSLNKWEGSNEKLFF
TRBV5-1,CATRADLNGNTIYF
TRBV2,CASRPGPSRTGELFF
TRBV5-6,CASSLPGTGQVYGYTF
TRBV13,CASSLGHRRDPSYEQYF
TRBV5-6,CASSLAVASNQPQHF
TRBV7-2,CASSLAGSSYNEQFF
TRBV7-3,CASSRKLSYNEQFF
TRBV28,CASSTSGTYEQYF
TRBV6-5,CASKGPTRIYF
TRBV18,CASSPNRRTFLNYGYTF
TRBV2,CASSEAPLIIAKNIQYF
TRBV5-6,CASSIYTGTGLHTGELFF
TRBV2,CASSRLAGDFTGELFF
TRBV7-9,CASSLGGGLAGHQETQYF
TRBV18,CASSWDTEKLFF
TRBV29-1,CSVETSGSPDTQYF
TRBV25-1,CASSESALGASYNEQFF
TRBV7-2,CASSYSPPTGKETQYF
TRBV28,CASSLWGLGAGNEKLFF
TRBV19,CASSMRVRDTEAFF
TRBV9,CASSVAITPHNEQFF
TRBV7-8,CASSFYRGEAVNEQFF
TRBV7-3,CASSLLTGLAGVAGELFF
TRBV5-1,CASSLVQGRGNTEAFF
TRBV19,CASSTRGRNNEQFF
TRBV10-2,CASSGGDEQYF
TRBV7-8,CASSTTANTEAFF
TRBV15,CATSRGGRENEKLFF
TRBV9,CASTRTGGNEKLFF
TRBV9,CASSATYGLAAERLDNEQFF